One sample yielded the 30 T cell receptor beta chains listed below, sequenced in a study of T cell changes during pregnancy in multiple sclerosis. Sequenced by immunoSEQ multiplex PCR; TCRdb stores in-frame clones only, minus some. The sample holds 50,000 or so clones, more than 80% seen once. The starting material was CD4+ T cells from peripheral blood mononuclear cells, obtained before pregnancy. All receptors derive from a female donor with multiple sclerosis, enrolled in a pregnancy study.

This chain connects TRBV6-1 to TRBJ2-7, with 8 bases matching TRBD1. This CDR3 comprises 18 residues. Unmatched junction bases numbered 12, after V lost 2 bases and J lost 0 bases. Germline-derived CDR1 and CDR2 are MNHNS and SASEGT. The CDR3 DNA reads as TGTGCCAGCAGTGAAAGGGTAAGGGGACAGGTGCTCTCCTACGAGCAGTACTTC. Encoded protein: CASSERVRGQVLSYEQYF.

This clone was counted a few times. The chain employs TRBV28 and TRBJ1-1; 8 nucleotides align to TRBD1. The CDR3 length is 14 residues. V lost 7 bases, J lost 5 bases, and 9 bases stayed unmatched. CDR1 and CDR2 from the germline V gene are MDHEN and SYDVKM. The CDR3 is CASKWTGKSTEAFF. Written as DNA, the CDR3 is TGTGCCAGCAAGTGGACAGGGAAATCTACTGAAGCTTTCTTT.

The rearrangement links TRBV19 to TRBJ2-1; 13 bases line up with TRBD2. The CDR3 is made up of 17 amino acids. Germline CDR1 and CDR2: LNHDA and SQIVND (reference sequence). Trimming removed 1 base from V and 6 bases from J; junction bases left unmatched: 6. CDR3 sequence reads: CASSIVGLAGALNEQFF. The CDR3, as DNA: TGTGCCAGTAGTATAGTCGGACTAGCGGGAGCTCTCAATGAGCAGTTCTTC.

The rearrangement uses TRBV7-8 and TRBJ1-2; 9 nucleotides agree with TRBD1. Trimming at V came to 4 bases and at J to 6 bases, leaving 6 bases not matched to a gene. Germline V gives CDR1 SGHVS, CDR2 FQNEAQ. The CDR3 runs to 14 residues. The CDR3 reads CASSWGTGYDGYTF. CDR3 bases: TGTGCCAGCAGCTGGGGGACAGGGTACGATGGCTACACCTTC.

The V and J genes are TRBV13 and TRBJ2-3; D might be TRBD2 (5 bases). The V and J ends lost 8 bases and 6 bases respectively, with 30 bases between them. There are 18 residues in the CDR3. Per germline, CDR1 PRHDT and CDR2 FYEKMQ (reference sequence). The DNA of the CDR3 is TGTGCCAGCGCCCAAGTTAGGGAGCAGGCCACTTCTTCCGATACGCAGTATTTT. It encodes CASAQVREQATSSDTQYF.

V gene TRBV19 combines with J gene TRBJ2-6; D is unclear. The CDR3 runs to 14 residues. CDR1 and CDR2 (germline): LNHDA, SQIVND (reference sequence). The V gene lost 4 bases and the J gene lost 0 bases, with 4 bases spanning the gap. Written as DNA, the CDR3 is TGTGCCAGTAGTAGTTACTCTGGGGCCAACGTCCTGACTTTC. Translating it yields CASSSYSGANVLTF.

V is TRBV5-6 and J is TRBJ2-3; no firm D call. Germline CDR1 and CDR2: SGHDT and YYEEEE. The CDR3 runs to 14 residues. V was pared by 1 base and J by 2 bases, with 8 bases between. The CDR3 DNA sequence: TGTGCCAGCAGCTTGTCCAGTTCCACAGATACGCAGTATTTT. Amino acids: CASSLSSSTDTQYF.

The chain combines TRBV19 with TRBJ1-2, with 10 bases identical to TRBD1. Per the germline V gene, CDR1 is LNHDA and CDR2 is SQIVND (reference sequence). The CDR3 runs 15 residues. V dropped 7 bases and J dropped 2; count of bases not matched to a gene: 7. CDR3 nucleotides: TGTGCCAGTACCAAGGGGACAGGGGAGAACTATGGCTACACCTTC. It encodes CASTKGTGENYGYTF.

The rearrangement joins TRBV29-1 to TRBJ2-2; 11 nucleotides agree with TRBD2. V lost 5 bases and J lost 6; bases outside the gene matches: 8. The V gene's germline CDR1 is SQVTM and CDR2 ANQGSEA. The CDR3 loop spans 15 amino acids. DNA of the CDR3: TGCAGCGTTCACCTAGCGGGAGGTAACTCCGGGGAGCTGTTTTTT. It codes for CSVHLAGGNSGELFF.

This sequence joins TRBV18 and TRBJ2-1; tentatively, D is TRBD2 (5 bases). The germline CDR1 and CDR2 sequences are KGHSH and LQKENI. Between the trimmed V and J ends, which lost 3 bases and 7 bases, there was a span of 7 bases. This CDR3 spans 12 amino acids. This CDR3 is CASSPKRNEQFF. The CDR3 nucleotides are TGTGCCAGCTCACCGAAGCGGAATGAGCAGTTCTTC. Looking up the rest from reference TRBV18 and TRBJ2-1 gives the full variable domain: NAGVMQNPRHLVRRRGQEARLRCSPMKGHSHVYWYRQLPEEGLKFMVYLQKENIIDESGMPKERFSAEFPKEGPSILRIQQVVRGDSAAYFCASSPKRNEQFFGPGTRLTVL.

This chain uses TRBV6-5 with TRBJ2-1, with TRBD1 matching over 9 bases. Germline lookup yields CDR1 MNHEY and CDR2 SVGAGI. J was trimmed by 8 bases and V by 6 bases; bases with no gene match: 8. CDR3 length equals 14 residues. CDR3 sequence: CASRGGQGHYEQFF. CDR3 sequence (DNA): TGTGCCAGCAGGGGGGGACAGGGCCACTATGAGCAGTTCTTC.

The chain recombines TRBV9 with TRBJ1-1; 8 positions match TRBD1. Germline V CDR1 and CDR2: SGDLS, YYNGEE. The length of the CDR3 is 13 residues. V dropped 4 bases and J dropped 6; count of bases not matched to a gene: 5. CDR3 DNA sequence: TGTGCCAGCAGCACTGCAGGGGGCGCTGAAGCTTTCTTT. This codes for CASSTAGGAEAFF.

The V gene is TRBV5-1, the J gene TRBJ1-5; D gene uncertain. Germline V gene data show CDR1 as SGHRS and CDR2 as YFSETQ. V gave up 5 bases and J gave up 0 bases, with 12 bases separating them. The CDR3 is 15 amino acids. In DNA form, the CDR3 reads TGCGCCAGCAGGGAAGGAGAATATAGCAATCAGCCCCAGCATTTT. Translating gives CASREGEYSNQPQHF.

The chain has TRBV11-3 and TRBJ2-7, with a tentative D call TRBD1 (5 bases). The V gene lost 4 bases and the J gene lost 1 base, with 17 bases spanning the gap. The CDR3 is made up of 16 amino acids. Germline V CDR1 and CDR2: SGHNT, YENEEA. CDR3 DNA: TGTGCCAGCAGCTCACAGGATCTAGGTCGTTCCTACGAGCAGTACTTC. Its translation is CASSSQDLGRSYEQYF.

This rearrangement joins TRBV6-1 to TRBJ2-7; D gene ambiguous. Germline CDR1 and CDR2: MNHNS and SASEGT. V was pared by 7 bases and J by 5 bases, with 9 bases between. The CDR3 contains 11 residues. CDR3 sequence: CASTTADEQYF. The CDR3 bases are TGTGCCAGCACCACAGCTGACGAGCAGTACTTC.

This chain joins TRBV4-3 and TRBJ2-7, with 7 nucleotides matching TRBD1. Germline-derived CDR1 and CDR2 are LGHNA and YSLEER. The junction had 8 bases not matched to a gene; V was cut back by 7 bases and J by 2 bases. The length of the CDR3 is 14 residues. For the CDR3, the DNA is TGCGCCAGCACTCCGACAGGGATAACCTACGAGCAGTACTTC. Its translation: CASTPTGITYEQYF.

V is TRBV7-8 and J is TRBJ1-4; TRBD1 aligns across 9 bases. The V and J ends lost 5 bases and 7 bases, in that order; junction bases with no gene match: 11. Germline V gene data show CDR1 as SGHVS and CDR2 as FQNEAQ. This CDR3 comprises 16 residues. CDR3 region: CASSPGTDRGVEKLFF. CDR3 sequence (DNA): TGTGCCAGCAGCCCGGGAACAGACAGGGGGGTTGAAAAACTGTTTTTT.

The CDR3 DNA follows: TGTGCCAGCAGCTCTCCCCTGGGAGCCCACCAAGAGACCCAGTACTTC. It is translated as CASSSPLGAHQETQYF. The chain couples TRBV5-6 to TRBJ2-5; D is perhaps TRBD2 (5 bases). The germline CDR1 and CDR2 sequences are SGHDT and YYEEEE. The ends were cut back, 3 bases at V and 0 bases at J, with 15 bases in the middle. CDR3 length: 16 residues.

The chain employs TRBV9 and TRBJ1-1, with no clear D. The CDR3 has 13 residues. CDR1 SGDLS and CDR2 YYNGEE come from the germline V gene. V was trimmed by 3 bases and J by 1 base, leaving 7 bases between them. The CDR3 coding sequence is TGTGCCAGCAGCGGGCAGGCGAACACTGAAGCTTTCTTT. Translating it yields CASSGQANTEAFF.

V gene TRBV29-1 combines with J gene TRBJ1-1, with a possible D match to TRBD1 (5 bases). The V gene lost 8 bases and the J gene lost 1 base, with 8 bases spanning the gap. This CDR3 has 11 amino acids. Germline V gene lookup returns CDR1 SQVTM and CDR2 ANQGSEA. DNA for the CDR3: TGCAGCATTGGACAGAACACTGAAGCTTTCTTT. This codes for CSIGQNTEAFF.

The V and J genes are TRBV6-1 and TRBJ1-2; the match to TRBD1 covers 8 bases. The CDR3 contains 14 residues. Trimming removed 2 bases from V and 8 bases from J; junction bases left unmatched: 7. Germline-derived CDR1 and CDR2 are MNHNS and SASEGT. This CDR3 is CASSEQTGVGGYTF. For the CDR3, the DNA is TGTGCCAGCAGTGAACAGACAGGGGTTGGCGGCTACACCTTC.

The rearrangement links TRBV7-3 to TRBJ1-1, with a possible D match to TRBD1 (5 bases). CDR3 length: 14 amino acids. CDR1 is SGHTA and CDR2 is FQGTGA in the germline V gene. Deletions cut 5 bases from V and 2 bases from J, with 12 bases between. The CDR3 loop is CASSPPGDNTEAFF. The DNA for the CDR3 is TGTGCCAGCAGCCCACCGGGGGACAACACTGAAGCTTTCTTT.

This rearrangement joins TRBV7-9 to TRBJ1-1; TRBD1 matches at 7 bases. Germline assignment: CDR1 SEHNR and CDR2 FQNEAQ (reference sequence). Trimming took 1 base from V and 3 from J; bases not matched to a gene: 2. The CDR3 totals 14 residues. CDR3 sequence reads: CASSLDRGHTEAFF. In DNA form, the CDR3 reads TGTGCCAGCAGCTTAGACAGGGGTCACACTGAAGCTTTCTTT.

This rearrangement joins TRBV12-5 to TRBJ2-7; TRBD1 agrees at 8 bases. There are 16 residues in the CDR3. CDR1 is LGHNT and CDR2 is FRNRAP in the germline V gene. The V segment lost 7 bases and the J segment 0 bases; nucleotides outside the gene matches: 11. CDR3 in DNA: TGTGCTAGTGCCTTGCCTTTGGGACAGGTCTCCTACGAGCAGTACTTC. The encoded protein is CASALPLGQVSYEQYF.

The V and J genes are TRBV6-6 and TRBJ2-3, with no clear D. V lost 5 bases and J 3 bases, leaving 15 bases between the germline ends. The CDR3 has 15 amino acids. Germline CDR1 MNHNY, CDR2 SVGAGI (reference sequence). This CDR3 is CASSGRHSITDTQYF. The CDR3 region has the DNA TGTGCCAGCAGTGGCAGGCACTCAATTACAGATACGCAGTATTTT.

The chain joins TRBV6-6 to TRBJ2-5; no reliable D call. There are 14 residues in the CDR3. Germline V lookup: CDR1 MNHNY, CDR2 SVGAGI (reference sequence). Trimming stripped 2 bases from V and 5 bases from J, with 12 bases between. The CDR3 DNA follows: TGTGCCAGCAGTTACCGCAGCAGGTGGGAGACCCAGTACTTC. It translates to CASSYRSRWETQYF.

This clone has only one observation. J is TRBJ1-3 and V is TRBV30; the D gene is possibly TRBD1 (6 bases). CDR1 and CDR2 from the germline V gene are GTSNPN and SVGIG (reference sequence). V was pared by 2 bases and J by 4 bases, with 15 bases between. The CDR3 runs to 15 residues. Written as DNA, the CDR3 is TGTGCCTGGAGTCGAACCGGGACATCGGGAAACACCATATATTTT. Its protein is CAWSRTGTSGNTIYF.

The chain links TRBV7-6 to TRBJ2-1; TRBD1 aligns across 7 bases. The junction had 12 bases not matched to a gene; V was cut back by 4 bases and J by 6 bases. This CDR3 comprises 16 residues. The germline CDR1 and CDR2 sequences are SGHVS and FNYEAQ. The CDR3 DNA follows: TGTGCCAGCAGCTCGCCCTTCCGGGACAGTTCCAATGAGCAGTTCTTC. Amino acids: CASSSPFRDSSNEQFF.

The CDR3 bases are TGTGCCAGCGGACTAGCGGGACCCACAGAGACCCAGTACTTC. It translates to CASGLAGPTETQYF. The rearrangement uses TRBV28 and TRBJ2-5; the match to TRBD2 covers 12 bases. The CDR3 consists of 14 residues. The V gene end was trimmed by 8 bases and the J gene end by 4 bases; junction bases not matched to a gene: 5. Germline V gene data show CDR1 as MDHEN and CDR2 as SYDVKM.

V is TRBV6-5 and J is TRBJ1-1; TRBD1 agrees at 12 bases. V trimming: 2 bases; J trimming: 3 bases; junction bases outside the gene matches: 1. The CDR3 loop spans 15 amino acids. Germline V lookup: CDR1 MNHEY, CDR2 SVGAGI. CDR3 in DNA: TGTGCCAGCAGTTACGGGACAGGGGGCTACACTGAAGCTTTCTTT. Protein sequence: CASSYGTGGYTEAFF.